Each of the 29 T cell receptor beta chains below was sequenced from the same sample in a study of cytomegalovirus exposure and HLA in healthy donors. Primers for the PCR totalled 60 Vbeta and 13 Jbeta. Data came from immunoSEQ multiplex PCR; TCRdb stores just in-frame clones and leaves some out. The data show roughly 80,000 clones, 75% to 85% seen once. Sequenced material: PBMCs. The receptors originated from a man over 45 in good health and CMV-seropositive.

This chain uses TRBV19 with TRBJ2-3, with 13 bases matching TRBD2. The CDR3 runs 16 residues. Germline CDR1 and CDR2: LNHDA and SQIVND (reference sequence). Unmatched junction bases numbered 9, after V lost 6 bases and J lost 6 bases. CDR3 sequence: CASRGGLAGVTDTQYF. The CDR3 nucleotides read TGTGCCAGTAGAGGTGGACTAGCGGGAGTTACGGATACGCAGTATTTT.

This clone was observed once. The chain recombines TRBV7-2 with TRBJ2-1; tentatively, D is TRBD2 (6 bases). The CDR3 is 15 residues long. Trimming took 3 bases from V and 7 from J, leaving 16 bases between them. Germline CDR1 and CDR2: SGHTA and FQGNSA. The CDR3 region is CASSFGTGKGNEQFF. The CDR3 nucleotides are TGTGCCAGCAGCTTCGGGACTGGGAAGGGGAATGAGCAGTTCTTC.

In this sample, this clone turned up a few times. V usage is TRBV2 and J usage is TRBJ2-1; 13 bases line up with TRBD2. The CDR3 length is 15 residues. Germline trimming cut 4 bases from V and 15 bases from J; bases unmatched to any gene: 12. The germline V gene encodes CDR1 SNHLY and CDR2 FYNNEI. CDR3 loop: CASSAAGTSGTSMFF. In nucleotides, the CDR3 is TGTGCCAGCAGTGCTGCCGGGACTAGCGGGACCTCTATGTTCTTC.

V gene TRBV7-6 combines with J gene TRBJ2-2; possible D gene TRBD1, 6 bases. Germline lookup yields CDR1 SGHVS and CDR2 FNYEAQ. The CDR3 contains 15 residues. V dropped 3 bases and J dropped 3 bases, with 11 bases sitting between them. CDR3: CASSFQGLYTGELFF. CDR3 coding DNA: TGTGCCAGCAGCTTCCAGGGGTTATACACCGGGGAGCTGTTTTTT.

The chain joins TRBV6-4 to TRBJ2-2; a weak D match, TRBD2 (6 bases). Germline CDR1 MRHNA, CDR2 SNTAGT. Deletions cut 0 bases from V and 1 base from J, with 6 bases between. This CDR3 is 15 amino acids long. In DNA, the CDR3 is TGTGCCAGCAGTGACTCTAGCGGGAACACCGGGGAGCTGTTTTTT. Protein product: CASSDSSGNTGELFF.

This clone was recorded a few times. V and J are TRBV7-9 and TRBJ2-1, with TRBD2 matching over 12 bases. CDR1 SEHNR and CDR2 FQNEAQ come from the germline V gene (reference sequence). The CDR3 is 16 amino acids. The junction had 8 bases not matched to a gene; V was cut back by 2 bases and J by 9 bases. The CDR3 DNA follows: TGTGCCAGCAGCTTAAACGGACTAGCGGGAAAAGGTGAGCAGTTCTTC. Translation: CASSLNGLAGKGEQFF.

This sequence joins TRBV27 and TRBJ1-1, with D unclear. There are 12 residues in the CDR3. The V gene's germline CDR1 is MNHEY and CDR2 SMNVEV (reference sequence). The V and J ends lost 7 bases and 2 bases respectively, with 8 bases between them. The CDR3 is CASKTTNTEAFF. The CDR3 nucleotides are TGTGCCAGCAAAACAACCAACACTGAAGCTTTCTTT.

V is TRBV7-6 and J is TRBJ2-7, with D possibly TRBD2 on 7 matching bases. This CDR3 has 15 amino acids. Germline loops: CDR1 SGHVS, CDR2 FNYEAQ. Trimming removed 5 bases at V and 1 base at J, with 15 bases between. The CDR3 nucleotides read TGTGCCAGCAGCCTAGGGGGGGAAAGTTCCTACGAGCAGTACTTC. Its protein is CASSLGGESSYEQYF.

The chain carries TRBV6-1 and TRBJ1-2; 7 bases fit TRBD1. The J segment lost 2 bases and the V segment lost 3 bases, leaving 9 bases of the junction unmatched. The length of the CDR3 is 16 residues. From germline, CDR1 is MNHNS and CDR2 SASEGT. The CDR3 loop reads CASSDSGSTGNYGYTF. The CDR3 coding sequence is TGTGCCAGCAGTGATTCTGGGTCGACAGGGAACTATGGCTACACCTTC.

This chain's CDR3 is CASSYGENYGYTF. CDR3 in DNA: TGTGCCAGCAGTTACGGGGAGAACTATGGCTACACCTTC. The rearrangement links TRBV6-5 to TRBJ1-2; no definite D call. CDR3 length: 13 amino acids. V gave up 2 bases and J gave up 2 bases, with 6 bases separating them. Germline-derived CDR1 and CDR2 are MNHEY and SVGAGI.

This chain uses TRBV2 with TRBJ2-7; a possible D gene is TRBD1 (6 bases). This CDR3 is 16 amino acids long. Germline CDR1 reads SNHLY; CDR2 reads FYNNEI. Trimming cost V 3 bases and J 2 bases, with 17 bases left between them. CDR3 amino acids: CASSDSRQAPAYEQYF. The CDR3 nucleotides read TGTGCCAGCAGTGATTCCCGACAGGCTCCTGCCTACGAGCAGTACTTC.

With respect to this clone: One junction end does not reproduce the germline sequence, and a read error may be involved. J is TRBJ1-3 and V is TRBV10-2; 10 positions match TRBD1. The CDR3 is 15 residues long. Germline lookup yields CDR1 WSHSY and CDR2 SAAADI. The CDR3 DNA is TGCGCCAGCAGTGGACAGGGGGCGCGAGGAAACGCCATATATTTT. This gives the protein CASSGQGARGNAIYF.

V is TRBV27 and J is TRBJ1-5, with 8 bases fitting TRBD1. J lost 0 bases, V lost 8 bases, and 3 bases had no gene match. This CDR3 comprises 14 residues. Germline lookup yields CDR1 MNHEY and CDR2 SMNVEV (reference sequence). The CDR3 nucleotides read TGTGCCAGCGGGGGACAGGTTAGCAATCAGCCCCAGCATTTT. It specifies CASGGQVSNQPQHF.

This sequence joins TRBV9 and TRBJ1-1; D is possibly TRBD1 (5 bases). Trimming removed 5 bases at V and 3 bases at J, with 17 bases between. CDR3 length equals 15 residues. The germline V gene encodes CDR1 SGDLS and CDR2 YYNGEE. CDR3: CASRNGPGGDTEAFF. As DNA, the CDR3 is TGTGCCAGCAGAAATGGGCCAGGAGGGGACACTGAAGCTTTCTTT.

J is TRBJ2-1 and V is TRBV18; 8 bases agree with TRBD2. Germline V lookup: CDR1 KGHSH, CDR2 LQKENI. The CDR3 covers 17 residues. The V segment lost 3 bases and the J segment 0 bases; nucleotides outside the gene matches: 7. In DNA form, the CDR3 reads TGTGCCAGCTCACCCCCCATAGCGGGAAGCTCCTACAATGAGCAGTTCTTC. Translated, it gives CASSPPIAGSSYNEQFF.

The V and J genes are TRBV4-2 and TRBJ1-2; unclear D gene. In germline, CDR1 is LGHNA, CDR2 YNFKEQ. There are 16 residues in the CDR3. Trimming pared 4 bases from V and 1 base from J, leaving 16 bases between. CDR3 loop: CASSRTPGGINYGYTF. The DNA for the CDR3 is TGTGCCAGCAGCCGTACGCCCGGAGGAATTAACTATGGCTACACCTTC.

The chain links TRBV5-1 to TRBJ2-7; TRBD2 is a possible D gene (6 bases). The CDR3 contains 17 residues. V lost 0 bases to trimming and J lost 3 bases, with 19 bases between them. Looked up from germline, CDR1 is SGHRS and CDR2 is YFSETQ. DNA of the CDR3: TGCGCCAGCAGCTTGGAAGTTGGGGGGTTCAAAGTCTACGAGCAGTACTTC. Its protein is CASSLEVGGFKVYEQYF.

As for this clone: An end of the junction does not agree with germline; a read error may underlie this. The chain recombines TRBV5-1 with TRBJ2-7; D is ambiguous. This CDR3 spans 13 amino acids. Germline V gene sequence: CDR1 SGHRS, CDR2 YFSETQ. CDR3 region: CASIYLVSDEQYF. The CDR3, as DNA: TGCGCCAGCATTTACCTAGTCTCCGACGAGCAGTACTTC.

This clone appeared a few times. The J gene is TRBJ2-1, the V gene TRBV7-9; possible D gene TRBD2, 6 bases. V was cut by 5 bases and J by 8 bases, with 13 bases left in between. The V gene's germline CDR1 is SEHNR and CDR2 FQNEAQ (reference sequence). The CDR3 length is 13 residues. The CDR3 spells CASSPSGPHEQFF. The CDR3 DNA follows: TGTGCCAGCAGCCCGAGCGGGCCCCATGAGCAGTTCTTC.

The rearrangement joins TRBV19 to TRBJ1-1; tentative D call: TRBD1 (6 bases). The CDR3 consists of 14 residues. Germline assignment: CDR1 LNHDA and CDR2 SQIVND (reference sequence). Trimming stripped 8 bases from V and 2 bases from J, with 15 bases between. The CDR3, as DNA: TGTGCCAGTCAACCCGGGACAATTAACACTGAAGCTTTCTTT. Its protein is CASQPGTINTEAFF.

The chain links TRBV11-3 to TRBJ2-3, with D maybe TRBD1 (5 bases). CDR3 length: 13 residues. In germline, CDR1 is SGHNT, CDR2 YENEEA. V was pared by 6 bases and J by 5 bases, with 12 bases between. CDR3 in amino acids: CASRGLSEDTQYF. CDR3 nucleotides: TGTGCCAGCAGGGGGCTAAGCGAAGATACGCAGTATTTT.

CDR3 sequence (DNA): TGTGCCAGCCACAACAGGGGAATAACCGGCGAGCAGTACTTC. It is translated as CASHNRGITGEQYF. This chain uses TRBV6-5 with TRBJ2-7, with 7 positions matching TRBD1. J lost 6 bases, V lost 8 bases, and 13 bases had no gene match. Germline V gene sequence: CDR1 MNHEY, CDR2 SVGAGI. The CDR3 is 14 amino acids.

The chain carries TRBV6-1 and TRBJ2-5; D might be TRBD1 (6 bases). Judging by the DNA end, TRBJ2-7 fits better; the J call may be wrong. Per the germline V gene, CDR1 is MNHNS and CDR2 is SASEGT. This CDR3 has 13 residues. CDR3 region: CACCGGGPYEQYF. The CDR3 DNA reads as TGTGCCTGCTGTGGGGGCGGCCCCTACGAGCAGTACTTC.

The chain couples TRBV11-3 to TRBJ2-3; 12 bases match TRBD2. CDR3 length: 19 amino acids. Germline V lookup: CDR1 SGHNT, CDR2 YENEEA. V lost 4 bases, J lost 4 bases, and 15 bases stayed unmatched. Written as DNA, the CDR3 is TGTGCCAGCAGCTCGGACCTTCTCGGACTAGCGGGATGGTCAGATACGCAGTATTTT. This sequence encodes CASSSDLLGLAGWSDTQYF.

The chain employs TRBV19 and TRBJ2-1; 11 nucleotides agree with TRBD2. CDR3 size: 16 residues. J gave up 8 bases and V 5 bases, and 11 bases lay outside the gene matches. CDR1 LNHDA and CDR2 SQIVND come from the germline V gene (reference sequence). This CDR3 is CASSLGSGRAVDEQFF. In DNA, the CDR3 is TGTGCCAGTAGTCTGGGTAGCGGGAGGGCCGTAGATGAGCAGTTCTTC.

The chain uses TRBV9 and TRBJ2-5; 10 bases are a match to TRBD2. The CDR3 totals 15 residues. V was clipped by 3 bases and J by 5 bases; unmatched bases: 7. Germline V lookup: CDR1 SGDLS, CDR2 YYNGEE. The CDR3 DNA sequence: TGTGCCAGCAGCGAGAGGACTAGCGGTTCGGAGACCCAGTACTTC. Translated: CASSERTSGSETQYF.

This clone appeared a single time. The V call is TRBV5-6, the J call TRBJ1-5; D gene ambiguous. The germline V and J ends were trimmed by 2 bases and 7 bases, with 7 bases remaining between them. The CDR3 is 12 amino acids. Per germline, CDR1 SGHDT and CDR2 YYEEEE. The CDR3 DNA is TGTGCCAGCAGCTTTGGAGGCCAGCCCCAGCATTTT. Translating it yields CASSFGGQPQHF.

This chain connects TRBV6-6 to TRBJ2-7; 10 nucleotides agree with TRBD1. Germline values: CDR1 MNHNY, CDR2 SVGAGI (reference sequence). The CDR3 contains 14 residues. The V gene end was trimmed by 10 bases and the J gene end by 2 bases; junction bases not matched to a gene: 8. CDR3: CATNGDRGPYEQYF. The CDR3 nucleotides read TGTGCCACCAACGGGGACAGGGGTCCCTACGAGCAGTACTTC.

This clone was seen a handful of times. The chain is built from TRBV27 and TRBJ1-1; TRBD1 matches 10 bases. The CDR3 runs 15 residues. Germline V lookup: CDR1 MNHEY, CDR2 SMNVEV (reference sequence). V dropped 5 bases and J dropped 1; count of bases not matched to a gene: 4. The chain's CDR3 is CASSRDRGRNTEAFF. The DNA of the CDR3 is TGTGCCAGCAGTAGGGACAGGGGAAGGAACACTGAAGCTTTCTTT.